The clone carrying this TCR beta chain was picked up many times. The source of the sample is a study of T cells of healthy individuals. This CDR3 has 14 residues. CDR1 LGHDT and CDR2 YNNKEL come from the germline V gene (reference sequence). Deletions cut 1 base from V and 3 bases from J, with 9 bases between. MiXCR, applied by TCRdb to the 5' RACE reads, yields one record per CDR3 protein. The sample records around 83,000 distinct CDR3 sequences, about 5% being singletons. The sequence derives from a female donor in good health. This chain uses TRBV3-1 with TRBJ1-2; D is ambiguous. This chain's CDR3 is CASSQVSRDYGYTF. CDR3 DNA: TGTGCCAGCAGCCAAGTTTCCCGGGACTATGGCTACACCTTC.